The 32 T cell receptor beta chains below come from one sample, sequenced in a study of long-term antiretroviral therapy in people with HIV. A v3.0 immunoSEQ assay was performed at survey level. The data were produced by immunoSEQ multiplex PCR, yet TCRdb's version contains in-frame clones alone and is incomplete. The data show tens of thousands of clones, 80% seen once. The source was unsorted PBMCs, collected 0.3 years after starting antiretroviral therapy. These TCRs come from a man between 40 and 49 years old with HIV.

The rearrangement joins TRBV4-3 to TRBJ1-4; unclear D gene. Per germline, CDR1 LGHNA and CDR2 YSLEER. V was cut by 0 bases and J by 4 bases, with 3 bases left in between. The CDR3 totals 13 residues. CDR3 sequence reads: CASSQDLNEKLFF. The CDR3 region has the DNA TGCGCCAGCAGCCAAGATCTTAATGAAAAACTGTTTTTT.

This chain connects TRBV4-1 to TRBJ1-2; 9 positions match TRBD1. Trimming cost V 1 base and J 7 bases; bases outside gene matches: 7. CDR1 and CDR2 (germline): MGHRA, YSYEKL. The CDR3 is 15 residues long. The CDR3 is CASSQGTGAGRGYTF. For the CDR3, the DNA is TGCGCCAGCAGCCAAGGGACAGGGGCCGGGCGTGGCTACACCTTC.

This sequence joins TRBV5-1 and TRBJ2-5, with TRBD2 as a possible D gene (6 bases). The V gene's germline CDR1 is SGHRS and CDR2 YFSETQ. Deletions cut 4 bases from V and 6 bases from J, with 19 bases between. The CDR3 covers 15 residues. CDR3 DNA: TGCGCCAGCAGCACCACGACTAGTCGTTTGCAGACCCAGTACTTC. It codes for CASSTTTSRLQTQYF.

This clone was detected only a few times. The chain has TRBV5-4 and TRBJ2-5; D not resolved. CDR3 size: 15 residues. Trimming removed 5 bases at V and 1 base at J, with 15 bases between. Germline CDR1 reads SGHNT; CDR2 reads YYREEE (reference sequence). CDR3 loop: CASRQFSTGQETQYF. CDR3 nucleotides: TGTGCCAGCAGACAATTTTCGACGGGCCAAGAGACCCAGTACTTC.

The chain links TRBV27 to TRBJ2-4; D is perhaps TRBD1 (6 bases). This CDR3 spans 13 amino acids. Looked up from germline, CDR1 is MNHEY and CDR2 is SMNVEV (reference sequence). V shed 5 bases and J shed 9 bases, with 14 bases lying between them. CDR3 sequence reads: CASSATGQGIQYF. CDR3 sequence (DNA): TGTGCCAGCAGTGCTACGGGACAAGGCATTCAGTACTTC.

The rearrangement links TRBV27 to TRBJ2-3; D tentatively reads TRBD1 or TRBD2 (6 bases each). The germline V and J ends were trimmed by 0 bases and 6 bases, with 13 bases remaining between them. This CDR3 is built from 15 residues. Germline values: CDR1 MNHEY, CDR2 SMNVEV (reference sequence). The CDR3, as DNA: TGTGCCAGCAGTTTATCGTTCGGGGGCATCGATACGCAGTATTTT. This codes for CASSLSFGGIDTQYF.

The table lists this clone with a count of one. V usage is TRBV29-1 and J usage is TRBJ1-1; D is unresolved. The CDR3 runs 15 residues. Germline values: CDR1 SQVTM, CDR2 ANQGSEA. The ends were cut back, 5 bases at V and 1 base at J, with 17 bases in the middle. The DNA for the CDR3 is TGCAGCGTTCACCGGGGTCCGGAGGCGAACACTGAAGCTTTCTTT. Encoded protein: CSVHRGPEANTEAFF.

This chain uses TRBV4-3 with TRBJ2-6; 7 bases agree with TRBD2. V shed 4 bases, J shed 0 bases, and the junction held 3 bases outside the gene matches. The CDR3 length is 16 residues. CDR1 and CDR2 from the germline V gene are LGHNA and YSLEER. The CDR3 sequence: CASSPWGGSGANVLTF. CDR3 coding DNA: TGCGCCAGCAGCCCTTGGGGGGGCTCTGGGGCCAACGTCCTGACTTTC.

The V and J genes are TRBV2 and TRBJ1-6; perhaps TRBD1 as D (5 bases). The CDR3 has 14 amino acids. Between the trimmed V and J ends, which lost 7 bases and 8 bases, there was a span of 15 bases. Germline V gene data show CDR1 as SNHLY and CDR2 as FYNNEI. CDR3 nucleotide sequence: TGTGCCAGCAATGGGGACTCCAGAGATTCACCCCTCCACTTT. This sequence encodes CASNGDSRDSPLHF.

The chain joins TRBV4-3 to TRBJ2-7; D is uncertain. Germline assignment: CDR1 LGHNA and CDR2 YSLEER. The CDR3 is 17 amino acids. V was pared by 0 bases and J by 3 bases, with 18 bases between. The CDR3 here is CASSQESTTPYRYEQYF. The DNA for the CDR3 is TGCGCCAGCAGCCAAGAAAGTACTACTCCTTACCGCTACGAGCAGTACTTC.

The CDR3, as DNA: TGTGCCAGCTCACCCTTTTGGGGGGCGAACACCGGGGAGCTGTTTTTT. Encoded protein: CASSPFWGANTGELFF. The chain links TRBV18 to TRBJ2-2; D is perhaps TRBD2 (6 bases). The germline V and J ends were trimmed by 3 bases and 0 bases, with 11 bases remaining between them. CDR3 size: 16 residues. CDR1 is KGHSH and CDR2 is LQKENI in the germline V gene.

This chain links TRBV19 with TRBJ1-1, with TRBD1 identical over 7 bases. Germline assignment: CDR1 LNHDA and CDR2 SQIVND (reference sequence). Trimming cost V 4 bases and J 1 base; bases outside gene matches: 12. CDR3 length: 17 amino acids. CDR3 amino acids: CASSTTGARRGNTEAFF. Written as DNA, the CDR3 is TGTGCCAGTAGTACTACAGGGGCCCGAAGGGGGAACACTGAAGCTTTCTTT.

J is TRBJ2-3 and V is TRBV9, with 8 bases fitting TRBD1. Germline V gene sequence: CDR1 SGDLS, CDR2 YYNGEE. The V gene end was trimmed by 4 bases and the J gene end by 3 bases; junction bases not matched to a gene: 7. This CDR3 region has 15 residues. CDR3 region: CASSKTGAGTDTQYF. The CDR3 DNA is TGTGCCAGCAGCAAGACAGGGGCGGGAACAGATACGCAGTATTTT.

The gene calls are TRBV27 and TRBJ1-5; 8 bases line up with TRBD1. Germline assignment: CDR1 MNHEY and CDR2 SMNVEV (reference sequence). The trim removed 4 bases at V and 3 bases at J, leaving 8 bases unmatched. This CDR3 spans 16 amino acids. CDR3 amino acids: CASSSIQGGPNQPQHF. CDR3 coding DNA: TGTGCCAGCAGTTCAATACAGGGGGGACCCAATCAGCCCCAGCATTTT.

The V gene is TRBV5-1, the J gene TRBJ2-1; 8 nucleotides line up with TRBD1. This CDR3 comprises 16 residues. CDR1 is SGHRS, CDR2 YFSETQ, per germline. Trimming took 2 bases from V and 7 from J; bases not matched to a gene: 11. CDR3 nucleotide sequence: TGCGCCAGCAGCTTCTGGACAGGGCGACTACGGAATGAGCAGTTCTTC. Translated: CASSFWTGRLRNEQFF.

This chain connects TRBV5-1 to TRBJ2-7; 11 bases are shared with TRBD1. Germline CDR1 and CDR2: SGHRS and YFSETQ. The length of the CDR3 is 15 residues. V shed 4 bases, J shed 3 bases, and the junction held 6 bases outside the gene matches. This CDR3 is CASSRGTGGRYEQYF. Written as DNA, the CDR3 is TGCGCCAGCAGCCGCGGGACAGGGGGACGCTACGAGCAGTACTTC.

This sequence joins TRBV4-1 and TRBJ2-3; D possibly corresponds to TRBD2 (5 bases). V lost 0 bases, J lost 6 bases, and 7 bases lay in between. The V gene's germline CDR1 is MGHRA and CDR2 YSYEKL. The CDR3 is 13 amino acids. The CDR3 DNA reads TGCGCCAGCAGCCAAGATAGAGGGGATACGCAGTATTTT. The encoded protein is CASSQDRGDTQYF.

The chain combines TRBV6-5 with TRBJ1-5; D is unclear. This CDR3 region has 14 residues. V dropped 5 bases and J dropped 5 bases, with 13 bases sitting between them. The germline gives CDR1 MNHEY, CDR2 SVGAGI. The CDR3 nucleotides are TGTGCCAGCAGTCCGTGGATAGTGCATCAGCCCCAGCATTTT. Amino acids: CASSPWIVHQPQHF.

The chain is built from TRBV4-3 and TRBJ2-1, with TRBD1 matching 8 bases. The CDR3 contains 15 residues. With 1 base clipped from V and 7 bases from J, the junction kept 6 bases outside the gene matches. The germline CDR1 and CDR2 sequences are LGHNA and YSLEER. This chain's CDR3 is CASSQGTGSGNEQFF. Written as DNA, the CDR3 is TGCGCCAGCAGCCAAGGGACAGGGAGTGGGAATGAGCAGTTCTTC.

As for this clone: Other DNA sequences of this sample code for an identical CDR3. V gene TRBV5-1 combines with J gene TRBJ1-1; no definite D call. The CDR3 runs to 14 residues. Trimming removed 4 bases from V and 1 base from J, with 11 bases in between. From germline, CDR1 is SGHRS and CDR2 YFSETQ. CDR3 in DNA: TGCGCCAGCAGCCCGACACCCCCGAACACTGAAGCTTTCTTT. Translating gives CASSPTPPNTEAFF.

CDR3 residues: CASSETRTGPHEQYF. For the CDR3, the DNA is TGTGCCAGCAGTGAAACTAGGACAGGGCCCCACGAGCAGTACTTC. The V call is TRBV2, the J call TRBJ2-7; TRBD1 matches at 8 bases. The CDR3 runs 15 residues. Per the germline V gene, CDR1 is SNHLY and CDR2 is FYNNEI. Losses at the gene ends were 2 bases for V and 5 bases for J; bases not matched to a gene: 8.

The chain is built from TRBV20-1 and TRBJ1-3; no definite D call. The CDR3 is 10 residues long. Between the trimmed V and J ends, which lost 6 bases and 9 bases, there was a span of 9 bases. Per the germline V gene, CDR1 is DFQATT and CDR2 is SNEGSKA (reference sequence). CDR3 protein: CSATEGTIYF. The CDR3 DNA follows: TGCAGTGCCACGGAGGGCACCATATATTTT.

This sequence joins TRBV4-3 and TRBJ2-7; perhaps TRBD1 as D (6 bases). Between the trimmed V and J ends, which lost 0 bases and 2 bases, there was a span of 8 bases. The germline V gene encodes CDR1 LGHNA and CDR2 YSLEER. CDR3 length: 14 residues. CDR3 DNA sequence: TGCGCCAGCAGCCAAGATTCAGGGGCCTACGAGCAGTACTTC. Amino acids: CASSQDSGAYEQYF.

The gene calls are TRBV9 and TRBJ2-7; perhaps D is TRBD1 or TRBD2 (7 bases each). CDR3 length equals 15 residues. Looked up from germline, CDR1 is SGDLS and CDR2 is YYNGEE. Trimming removed 0 bases at V and 9 bases at J, with 19 bases between. The CDR3 coding sequence is TGTGCCAGCAGCGTAGGACCCGAGACAGGGAGGGCGCAGTACTTC. Residues: CASSVGPETGRAQYF. The full variable domain, rest sourced from reference TRBV9 and TRBJ2-7, is DSGVTQTPKHLITATGQRVTLRCSPRSGDLSVYWYQQSLDQGLQFLIQYYNGEERAKGNILERFSAQQFPDLHSELNLSSLELGDSALYFCASSVGPETGRAQYFGPGTRLTVT.

This clone came up a few times. The chain joins TRBV7-6 to TRBJ2-7; D possibly uses TRBD1 or TRBD2 (5 bases each). Germline V CDR1 and CDR2: SGHVS, FNYEAQ. V lost 4 bases, J lost 3 bases, and 10 bases lay in between. The CDR3 spans 13 residues. The DNA of the CDR3 is TGTGCCAGCAGCTCGGGACCGAACTACGAGCAGTACTTC. It encodes CASSSGPNYEQYF.

The chain combines TRBV6-6 with TRBJ2-1, with TRBD1 as a possible D gene (6 bases). CDR1 is MNHNY and CDR2 is SVGAGI in the germline V gene (reference sequence). The CDR3 totals 15 residues. Deletions cut 5 bases from V and 6 bases from J, with 17 bases between. The CDR3 spells CASSPSGRGGNEQFF. The CDR3 DNA reads TGTGCCAGCAGTCCCTCGGGTAGAGGGGGCAATGAGCAGTTCTTC.

This chain joins TRBV6-1 and TRBJ2-7; weak D call: TRBD2 (6 bases). Trimming pared 8 bases from V and 0 bases from J, leaving 14 bases between. Germline CDR1 is MNHNS and CDR2 is SASEGT. CDR3 length: 14 amino acids. The CDR3 region is CASYGDFSSYEQYF. Written as DNA, the CDR3 is TGTGCCAGCTATGGGGACTTTTCCTCCTACGAGCAGTACTTC.

This clone has only one observation. The J gene is TRBJ2-7, the V gene TRBV7-8; perhaps D is TRBD1 or TRBD2 (5 bases each). The CDR3 runs 14 residues. The V gene's germline CDR1 is SGHVS and CDR2 FQNEAQ. V lost 3 bases, J lost 0 bases, and 9 bases lay in between. The CDR3: CASSFGGYSYEQYF. Here the CDR3 DNA reads TGTGCCAGCAGCTTTGGGGGATACTCCTACGAGCAGTACTTC.

The chain employs TRBV27 and TRBJ2-7; D uncertain. Trimming removed 0 bases from V and 2 bases from J, with 11 bases in between. The CDR3 runs to 15 residues. Per the germline V gene, CDR1 is MNHEY and CDR2 is SMNVEV (reference sequence). The CDR3 reads CASSLSGGNPYEQYF. The CDR3 DNA reads TGTGCCAGCAGTTTATCAGGTGGAAATCCCTACGAGCAGTACTTC.

This rearrangement joins TRBV27 to TRBJ2-2; no firm D call. The CDR3 contains 15 residues. Trimming took off 0 bases at V and 4 bases at J, with 9 bases between the two ends. Germline V gene data show CDR1 as MNHEY and CDR2 as SMNVEV (reference sequence). The CDR3 region has the DNA TGTGCCAGCAGTTTATCGAGAGCCGGCACCGGGGAGCTGTTTTTT. Translated, it gives CASSLSRAGTGELFF.

The rearrangement links TRBV27 to TRBJ2-7, with D hard to call. CDR3 length equals 14 residues. The V gene's germline CDR1 is MNHEY and CDR2 SMNVEV (reference sequence). Trimming removed 3 bases at V and 3 bases at J, with 12 bases between. The chain's CDR3 is CASSFNGQNYEQYF. The CDR3 DNA is TGTGCCAGCAGTTTTAACGGGCAGAACTACGAGCAGTACTTC.

V is TRBV6-1 and J is TRBJ2-7; D gene ambiguous. The V end was cut by 1 base, the J end by 2 bases, with 6 bases between. The CDR3 contains 13 residues. Germline V gives CDR1 MNHNS, CDR2 SASEGT. The CDR3 loop reads CASSEGPPYEQYF. In DNA form, the CDR3 reads TGTGCCAGCAGTGAAGGGCCCCCCTACGAGCAGTACTTC.